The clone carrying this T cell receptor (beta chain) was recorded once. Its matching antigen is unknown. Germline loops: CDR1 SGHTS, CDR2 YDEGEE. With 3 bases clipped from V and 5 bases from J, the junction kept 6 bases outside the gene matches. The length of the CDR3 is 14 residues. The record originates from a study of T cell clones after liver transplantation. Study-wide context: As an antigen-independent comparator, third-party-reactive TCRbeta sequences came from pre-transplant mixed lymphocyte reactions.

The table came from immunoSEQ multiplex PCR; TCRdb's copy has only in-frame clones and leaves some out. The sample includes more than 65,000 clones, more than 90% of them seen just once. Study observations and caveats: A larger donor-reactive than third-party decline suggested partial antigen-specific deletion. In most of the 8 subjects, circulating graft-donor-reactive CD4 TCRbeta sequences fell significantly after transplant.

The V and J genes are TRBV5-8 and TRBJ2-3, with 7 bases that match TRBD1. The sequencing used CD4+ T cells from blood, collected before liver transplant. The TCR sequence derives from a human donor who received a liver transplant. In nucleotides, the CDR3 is TGTGCCAGCAGCTCGACAGGGAGTCTAGATACGCAGTATTTT. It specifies CASSSTGSLDTQYF.